These 21 T cell receptor beta chains came from one sample sequenced in a study of blood T cells in healthy people across ages. A second about 6 to 11 cycle PCR used barcoded and J-beta primers. MiXCR, run by TCRdb on the 5' RACE reads, gives a single entry per CDR3 protein. The sample contains about 1.6 million distinct CDR3 sequences, roughly 32% of which appear only once. The sample consisted of blood. The receptor set was obtained from a woman aged 25 to 39 in good health.

J is TRBJ2-1 and V is TRBV20-1; 9 bases fit TRBD2. V lost 0 bases to trimming and J lost 7 bases; unmatched junction nucleotides: 7. Germline V lookup: CDR1 DFQATT, CDR2 SNEGSKA (reference sequence). CDR3 size: 15 residues. The chain's CDR3 is CSARESLAGPNEQFF. The CDR3 DNA follows: TGCAGTGCTAGAGAATCGCTAGCGGGACCGAATGAGCAGTTCTTC.

This clonotype was seen a handful of times. This chain links TRBV3-1 with TRBJ2-1; TRBD2 agrees at 12 bases. Losses at the gene ends were 3 bases for V and 13 bases for J; bases not matched to a gene: 7. CDR3 length: 14 residues. Germline V gives CDR1 LGHDT, CDR2 YNNKEL (reference sequence). Here the CDR3 DNA reads TGTGCCAGCAGCCACAGGACTAGCGGGATCGGTCAGTTCTTC. Its protein product is CASSHRTSGIGQFF.

This clonotype was counted a few times. This chain joins TRBV3-1 and TRBJ2-1, with 13 nucleotides matching TRBD2. Per germline, CDR1 LGHDT and CDR2 YNNKEL (reference sequence). The length of the CDR3 is 19 residues. Losses at the gene ends were 4 bases for V and 0 bases for J; bases not matched to a gene: 9. DNA of the CDR3: TGTGCCAGCAGCCCTTGGACTAGCGGGGGCCTTAGCTCCTACAATGAGCAGTTCTTC. It codes for CASSPWTSGGLSSYNEQFF.

The rearrangement links TRBV6-2 or TRBV6-3 to TRBJ2-7; TRBD1 might be the D (6 bases). Deletions cut 11 bases from V and 2 bases from J, with 22 bases between. Looked up from germline, CDR1 is MNHEY and CDR2 is SVGEGT. The CDR3 is 15 amino acids. In DNA form, the CDR3 reads TGTGCCTGCACCCAATGGGACACCGGAGCCTACGAGCAGTACTTC. Protein: CACTQWDTGAYEQYF.

The V call is TRBV12-3 or TRBV12-4, the J call TRBJ2-1, with TRBD1 identical over 10 bases. The ends lost 3 bases at V and 10 bases at J; junction bases unmatched: 9. CDR3 length: 15 amino acids. CDR3 DNA: TGTGCCAGCAGTTTTTTAAGACAGGGGGCTCGGGAGCAGTTCTTC. Its translation: CASSFLRQGAREQFF.

In its sample, this clonotype was seen a few times. The rearrangement links TRBV24-1 to TRBJ2-1; TRBD1 matches 7 bases. CDR3 size: 14 residues. Germline V gives CDR1 KGHDR, CDR2 SFDVKD. V lost 7 bases to trimming and J lost 4 bases; unmatched junction nucleotides: 6. CDR3 nucleotides: TGTGCCACCAGCGACAGGGATCAGTACAATGAGCAGTTCTTC. It codes for CATSDRDQYNEQFF.

A few counts support this clonotype. The chain recombines TRBV6-6 with TRBJ2-1; TRBD1 agrees at 11 bases. J lost 9 bases, V lost 5 bases, and 9 bases had no gene match. The CDR3 sequence is 15 residues long. Germline CDR1 MNHNY, CDR2 SVGAGI (reference sequence). CDR3: CASSGWGGQGAEQFF. The CDR3 DNA reads as TGTGCCAGCAGTGGGTGGGGCGGACAGGGGGCTGAGCAGTTCTTC.

The gene calls are TRBV29-1 and TRBJ1-2; no definite D call. V was pared by 5 bases and J by 6 bases, with 19 bases between. The CDR3 is 14 amino acids. Germline values: CDR1 SQVTM, CDR2 ANQGSEA. The chain's CDR3 is CSVTEWGEEDGYTF. CDR3 bases: TGCAGCGTTACCGAGTGGGGTGAAGAGGATGGCTACACCTTC.

CDR3 nucleotides: TGTGCCAGCAGCTTAGACGTACGACAGATCTACGAGCAGTACTTC. Protein sequence: CASSLDVRQIYEQYF. The genes are TRBV7-2 and TRBJ2-7, with D possibly being TRBD1 (5 bases). Trimming left V 1 base short and J 3 bases short, with 13 bases between. This CDR3 comprises 15 residues. CDR1 is SGHTA, CDR2 FQGNSA, per germline.

This clonotype occurred a few times. The V and J genes are TRBV28 and TRBJ2-5; no firm D call. The V gene's germline CDR1 is MDHEN and CDR2 SYDVKM. The V end lost 1 base, the J end lost 4 bases, and 10 bases lay between the germline ends. The CDR3 has 14 amino acids. CDR3 sequence (DNA): TGTGCCAGCAGTTTATCGAAATTTCGAGAGACCCAGTACTTC. The encoded protein is CASSLSKFRETQYF.

A word on this clonotype: One end of the junction is discordant with germline, which a read error may explain. This sequence joins TRBV5-1 and TRBJ2-3; D unresolved. The CDR3 is made up of 15 amino acids. The germline V gene encodes CDR1 SGHRS and CDR2 YFSETQ. The CDR3 sequence is CANSFLRFSTDTQYF. CDR3 coding DNA: TGCGCCAACAGCTTTTTGAGGTTTAGCACAGATACGCAGTATTTT. Full variable domain (rest looked up from reference TRBV5-1 and TRBJ2-3): KAGVTQTPRYLIKTRGQQVTLSCSPISGHRSVSWYQQTPGQGLQFLFEYFSETQRNKGNFPGRFSGRQFSNSRSEMNVSTLELGDSALYLCANSFLRFSTDTQYFGPGTRLTVL.

The J gene is TRBJ2-5, the V gene TRBV20-1; TRBD2 is a possible D gene (5 bases). The ends were cut back, 0 bases at V and 3 bases at J, with 11 bases in the middle. The CDR3 consists of 14 residues. CDR1 and CDR2 from the germline V gene are DFQATT and SNEGSKA (reference sequence). CDR3 residues: CSARDLTTKETQYF. CDR3 nucleotide sequence: TGCAGTGCTAGAGATTTGACTACGAAAGAGACCCAGTACTTC.

There are a few counts of this clonotype. The chain is built from TRBV30 and TRBJ2-5; tentative D call: TRBD2 (6 bases). The better agreement between TRBJ2-7 and the DNA end casts doubt on the J call. CDR1 GTSNPN and CDR2 SVGIG come from the germline V gene (reference sequence). This CDR3 is 13 amino acids long. As DNA, the CDR3 is TGTGCCTGGAGTGTACGGAGGGCTTACGAGCAGTACTTC. Protein: CAWSVRRAYEQYF.

The chain combines TRBV2 with TRBJ1-1; D might be TRBD1 (5 bases). CDR1 SNHLY and CDR2 FYNNEI come from the germline V gene. V dropped 7 bases and J dropped 4 bases, with 13 bases sitting between them. This CDR3 comprises 13 residues. The CDR3 is CASKGPDPTEAFF. The CDR3 DNA sequence: TGTGCCAGCAAGGGGCCAGACCCCACTGAAGCTTTCTTT. The full variable domain, rest sourced from reference TRBV2 and TRBJ1-1, is EPEVTQTPSHQVTQMGQEVILRCVPISNHLYFYWYRQILGQKVEFLVSFYNNEISEKSEIFDDQFSVERPDGSNFTLKIRSTKLEDSAMYFCASKGPDPTEAFFGQGTRLTVV.

This rearrangement joins TRBV9 to TRBJ2-1, with 9 bases lining up with TRBD2. Unmatched junction bases numbered 5, after V lost 3 bases and J lost 4 bases. CDR3 size: 15 residues. Germline loops: CDR1 SGDLS, CDR2 YYNGEE. In nucleotides, the CDR3 is TGTGCCAGCAGCGCTAGCGGGACGGGGTACAATGAGCAGTTCTTC. Its translation: CASSASGTGYNEQFF. The full variable domain, in which reference TRBV9 and TRBJ2-1 provide the parts outside the CDR3, is DSGVTQTPKHLITATGQRVTLRCSPRSGDLSVYWYQQSLDQGLQFLIQYYNGEERAKGNILERFSAQQFPDLHSELNLSSLELGDSALYFCASSASGTGYNEQFFGPGTRLTVL.

This clonotype was recorded a few times. J is TRBJ2-7 and V is TRBV20-1; a weak D match, TRBD1 (6 bases). CDR1 is DFQATT and CDR2 is SNEGSKA in the germline V gene (reference sequence). The CDR3 loop spans 15 amino acids. V lost 6 bases and J 6 bases, leaving 24 bases between the germline ends. This CDR3 is CSAALVGDTPREQYV. The CDR3 nucleotides read TGCAGTGCAGCCCTAGTGGGGGACACGCCACGCGAGCAGTACGTC.

A note on this clonotype: Sequence at one end of the junction differs from germline and may be a read error. The genes are TRBV6-1 and TRBJ2-3, with D possibly TRBD2 on 5 matching bases. Looked up from germline, CDR1 is MNHNS and CDR2 is SASEGT. This CDR3 spans 14 amino acids. CDR3 in DNA: TGTGCCAGCAGTGTCGACTATTCCACAGATATGCAGTATTTT. Translating gives CASSVDYSTDMQYF.

This clonotype has a single count. The V call is TRBV15, the J call TRBJ1-2; no firm D call. The CDR3 sequence is 15 residues long. Germline V gene lookup returns CDR1 LNHNV and CDR2 YYDKDF (reference sequence). With 0 bases removed from V and 4 bases from J, the gap between germline ends came to 12 bases. This chain's CDR3 is CATSREPGRSYGYTF. The CDR3 coding sequence is TGTGCCACCAGCAGAGAACCCGGACGGTCCTATGGCTACACCTTC.

This clonotype was observed a handful of times. The chain combines TRBV7-2 with TRBJ1-4; D remains ambiguous. This CDR3 has 12 residues. Germline loops: CDR1 SGHTA, CDR2 FQGNSA. Trimming took off 4 bases at V and 7 bases at J, with 7 bases between the two ends. CDR3 protein: CASSWVREKLFF. CDR3 coding DNA: TGTGCCAGCAGCTGGGTCCGTGAAAAACTGTTTTTT.

This chain links TRBV6-1 with TRBJ2-5; the D gene could be TRBD1 or TRBD2 (5 bases each). The CDR3 runs 14 residues. V was cut by 0 bases and J by 13 bases, with 18 bases left in between. The V gene's germline CDR1 is MNHNS and CDR2 SASEGT. CDR3 residues: CASSEAGTKIGGYF. The CDR3 nucleotides are TGTGCCAGCAGTGAAGCCGGGACGAAAATTGGGGGGTACTTC.

This clonotype came up a few times. The genes are TRBV30 and TRBJ2-5; D might be TRBD2 (6 bases). Germline V CDR1 and CDR2: GTSNPN, SVGIG (reference sequence). V lost 5 bases and J lost 13, with 17 bases in between. The CDR3 totals 11 residues. CDR3 amino acids: CAWGTFGGTYF. The DNA for the CDR3 is TGTGCCTGGGGCACATTCGGGGGAACGTACTTC.